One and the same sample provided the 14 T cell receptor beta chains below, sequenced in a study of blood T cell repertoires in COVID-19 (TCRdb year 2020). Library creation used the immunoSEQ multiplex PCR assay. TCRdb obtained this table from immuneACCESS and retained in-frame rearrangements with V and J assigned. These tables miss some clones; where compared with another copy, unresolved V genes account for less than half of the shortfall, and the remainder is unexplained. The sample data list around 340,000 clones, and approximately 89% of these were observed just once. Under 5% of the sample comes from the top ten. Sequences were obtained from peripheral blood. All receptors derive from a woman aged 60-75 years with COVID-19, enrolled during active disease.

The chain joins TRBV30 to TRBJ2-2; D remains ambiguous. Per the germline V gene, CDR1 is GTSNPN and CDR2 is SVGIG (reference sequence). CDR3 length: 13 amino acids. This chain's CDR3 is CALRVSFTGELFF. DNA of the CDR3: TGTGCTCTTCGGGTGTCCTTCACCGGGGAGCTGTTTTTT.

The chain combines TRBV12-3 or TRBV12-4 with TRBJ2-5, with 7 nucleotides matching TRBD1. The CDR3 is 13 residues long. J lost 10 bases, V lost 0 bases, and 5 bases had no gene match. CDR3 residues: CASSLAGRGIQYF. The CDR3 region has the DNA TGTGCCAGCAGTTTAGCAGGCAGGGGGATCCAGTACTTC.

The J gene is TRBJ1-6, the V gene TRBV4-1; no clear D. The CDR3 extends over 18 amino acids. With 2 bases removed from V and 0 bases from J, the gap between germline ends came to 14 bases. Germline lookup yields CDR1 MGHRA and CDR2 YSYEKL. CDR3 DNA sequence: TGCGCCAGCAGCCAAAAATTGCCGGAGAGCTCCTATAATTCACCCCTCCACTTT. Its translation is CASSQKLPESSYNSPLHF.

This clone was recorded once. CDR3 nucleotide sequence: TGTGCCATCAGTGATTCGAGTCAGGGGTCCTACAATGAGCAGTTCTTC. This translates into CAISDSSQGSYNEQFF. The chain carries TRBV10-3 and TRBJ2-1; TRBD1 is a possible D gene (6 bases). The V gene lost 3 bases and the J gene lost 1 base, with 13 bases spanning the gap. This CDR3 spans 16 amino acids. Germline CDR1 ENHRY, CDR2 SYGVKD.

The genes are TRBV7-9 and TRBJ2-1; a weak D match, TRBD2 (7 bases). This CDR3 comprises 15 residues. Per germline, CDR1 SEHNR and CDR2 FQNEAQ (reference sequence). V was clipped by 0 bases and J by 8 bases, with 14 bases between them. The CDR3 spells CASSLALGEGDEQFF. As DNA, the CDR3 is TGTGCCAGCAGCTTAGCCTTGGGGGAGGGGGATGAGCAGTTCTTC.

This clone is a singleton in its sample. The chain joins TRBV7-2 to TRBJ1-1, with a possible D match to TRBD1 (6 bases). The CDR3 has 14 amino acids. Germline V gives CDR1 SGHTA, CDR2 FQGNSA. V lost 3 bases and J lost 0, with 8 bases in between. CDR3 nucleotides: TGTGCCAGCAGCTTGACAGGCATGAACACTGAAGCTTTCTTT. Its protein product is CASSLTGMNTEAFF. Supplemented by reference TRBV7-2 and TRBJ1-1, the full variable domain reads GAGVSQSPSNKVTEKGKDVELRCDPISGHTALYWYRQSLGQGLEFLIYFQGNSAPDKSGLPSDRFSAERTGGSVSTLTIQRTQQEDSAVYLCASSLTGMNTEAFFGQGTRLTVV.

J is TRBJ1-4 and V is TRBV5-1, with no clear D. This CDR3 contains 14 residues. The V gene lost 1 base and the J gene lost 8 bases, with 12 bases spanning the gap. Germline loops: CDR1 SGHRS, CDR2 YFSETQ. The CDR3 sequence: CASSLRGAEEKLFF. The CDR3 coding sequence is TGCGCCAGCAGCTTGCGCGGCGCGGAGGAAAAACTGTTTTTT.

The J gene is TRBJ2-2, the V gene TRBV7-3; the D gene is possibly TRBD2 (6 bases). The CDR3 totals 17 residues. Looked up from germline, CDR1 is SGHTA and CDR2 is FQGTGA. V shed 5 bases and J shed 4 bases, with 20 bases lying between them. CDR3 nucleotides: TGTGCCAGCAGCCCCCGATGGGGCGGGGCTGCCACCGGGGAGCTGTTTTTT. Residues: CASSPRWGGAATGELFF.

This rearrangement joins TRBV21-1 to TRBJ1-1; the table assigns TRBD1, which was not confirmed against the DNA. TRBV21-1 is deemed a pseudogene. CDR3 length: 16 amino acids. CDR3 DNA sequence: TGTGCCAGCAGCCAGCAGGGGACAGATGAGAACACTGAAGCTTTCTTT. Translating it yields CASSQQGTDENTEAFF.

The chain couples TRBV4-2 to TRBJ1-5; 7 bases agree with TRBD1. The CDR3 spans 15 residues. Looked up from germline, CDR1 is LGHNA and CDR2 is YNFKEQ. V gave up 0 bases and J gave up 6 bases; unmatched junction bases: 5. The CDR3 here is CASSQDQGGGQPQHF. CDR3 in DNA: TGTGCCAGCAGCCAAGATCAGGGGGGCGGTCAGCCCCAGCATTTT.

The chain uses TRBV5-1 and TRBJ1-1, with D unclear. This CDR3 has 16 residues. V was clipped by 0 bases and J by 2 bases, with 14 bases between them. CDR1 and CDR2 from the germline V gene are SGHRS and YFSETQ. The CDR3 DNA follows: TGCGCCAGCAGCTTGGTGGCAGGAGGGATTAACACTGAAGCTTTCTTT. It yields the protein CASSLVAGGINTEAFF.

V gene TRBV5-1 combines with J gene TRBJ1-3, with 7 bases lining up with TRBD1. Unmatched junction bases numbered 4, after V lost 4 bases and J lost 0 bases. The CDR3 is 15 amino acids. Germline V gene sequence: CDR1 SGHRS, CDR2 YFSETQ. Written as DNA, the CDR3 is TGCGCCAGCAGCCCAGGGGGAAGCTCTGGAAACACCATATATTTT. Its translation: CASSPGGSSGNTIYF. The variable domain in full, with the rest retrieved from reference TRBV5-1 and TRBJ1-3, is KAGVTQTPRYLIKTRGQQVTLSCSPISGHRSVSWYQQTPGQGLQFLFEYFSETQRNKGNFPGRFSGRQFSNSRSEMNVSTLELGDSALYLCASSPGGSSGNTIYFGEGSWLTVV.

CDR3 protein: CASRTGTGRDEQYF. CDR3 nucleotide sequence: TGTGCCAGCAGAACCGGGACGGGGAGGGACGAGCAGTACTTC. This chain links TRBV28 with TRBJ2-7; TRBD2 matches 7 bases. The germline V gene has CDR1 MDHEN and CDR2 SYDVKM. The J segment lost 5 bases and the V segment lost 6 bases, leaving 10 bases of the junction unmatched. The CDR3 length is 14 residues.

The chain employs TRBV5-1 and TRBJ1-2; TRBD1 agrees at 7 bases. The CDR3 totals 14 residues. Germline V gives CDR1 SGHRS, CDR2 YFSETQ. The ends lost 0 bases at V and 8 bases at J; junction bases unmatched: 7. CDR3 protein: CASSLERPGQGYTF. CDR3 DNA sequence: TGCGCCAGCAGCTTGGAACGTCCGGGACAGGGCTACACCTTC.